The entry below describes one TCR beta chain. Its antigen is still unknown. Within one base of it there is no much larger clone, and no base qualities were kept. After more than nine days of culture, CD4+ T cells were isolated with the EasySep CD4+ T cell isolation kit. PCR-confirmed SARS-CoV-2 infection had occurred in convalescent patients between March and December 2020, before the Alpha, Beta and Delta variants emerged in the United States. Each participant received two doses of an mRNA SARS-CoV-2 vaccine, either BNT162b2 or mRNA-1273. Half of the culture medium was replaced with fresh IL-2-containing medium on days 3 and 7. Each peptide stimulation condition was cultured in triplicate wells unless otherwise noted. PBMC were separated from whole blood using Ficoll-Paque Plus gradient centrifugation and were then either cryopreserved at -140C or used fresh. Genomic DNA was extracted from cultured CD4+ T cells with the QIAamp micro DNA kit.

The sample originates from a study of vaccination effects on CD4 cells after COVID-19 (dated by TCRdb to the early 2020s). With regard to the full study: In the ViraFEST assay, PBMC were stimulated with viral peptide pools, and antigen-specific CD4+ T cell clonotypes were then identified by expansion using TCR sequencing. After vaccination, three convalescent patients were sampled both early (day +14) and late (day +241, +227, +161 respectively). SARS-CoV-2 spike-specific CD4+ TCR repertoires were compared before and after mRNA vaccination in COVID-19 convalescent patients and in infection-naive vaccine recipients. Some 2.2 million PBMC per well were cultured in IMDM with around 5% human AB serum, roughly 10 IU/ml IL-2 and gentamicin, plus 10 ug/ml peptides. Altogether, about 10 COVID-19 convalescent patients and a handful of SARS-CoV-2-naive healthy vaccine recipients made up the full study. Across the study, the median time from the second dose to post-vaccine sampling was 72 days (range 14 to 241). The Oncomine TCR Beta short-read assay on an Illumina iSeq 100 was used to sequence cultures from other donors in the study. Findings and caveats that apply to the study as a whole: Only a small number of convalescent patients were included, and no early post-infection timepoints were available, which limited the study. Marked clonal contraction was observed in both infection-induced and vaccine-induced clones at late post-vaccination timepoints, consistent with waning T cell responses. In convalescent patients, the post-vaccine spike-reactive repertoire consisted mainly of new vaccine-induced clones, largely distinct from infection-induced clones.

Receptors were amplified or captured by the immunoSEQ multiplex PCR assay. TCR beta CDR3 sequencing was performed on DNA from the cultured, isolated CD4+ T cells. On the authors' methods: The analysis removed non-productive TCR sequences, trimmed reads to the CDR3 region, and retained only CDR3s that were 7 or more amino acids long. The MANAFEST web app was used to pick out antigen-specific clonotypes by comparing their expansion in peptide wells with that in reference cultures. To count as positive, a clone had to show expansion at FDR<0.05 compared with the reference and with all other wells, an odds ratio above 5, and a frequency above 0.1% in two replicate wells. Clonotypes significantly expanded in SARS-CoV-2 spike wells and in at least one common cold coronavirus spike condition were defined as cross-reactive. CDR3 similarity was assessed by Levenshtein distance using the stringdist R package, and unrooted trees were constructed with ape in R 3.6.1. Sourced from immuneACCESS, this table was stored by TCRdb with only in-frame sequences that have V and J called. A share of the clones is absent; for the studies checked, an unresolved V gene accounts for under half, and the remainder has no known explanation. That table gives V, J and clone size, and the DNA gave D and trimming. The sample yields 35,000 to 45,000 clones; just over 75% were counted once. The ten largest clones add up to about 3.8% of the sample.

The CDR3 numbers 15 residues from cysteine through phenylalanine. The sequence is cut down to CDR3 DNA, 45 bases in frame from base 1. V is shortened by 0 bases, J by 3 bases, and the region joining them spans 10 bases. CDR1 and CDR2 were assigned from the germline V gene as SGDLS and YYNGEE. The sample in question was CD4+ T cells from PBMCs cultured without peptide, obtained after COVID-19 vaccination. This sequence originates from a human donor who had a prior SARS-CoV-2 infection. The receptor chain draws on TRBV9 and TRBJ2-1; confidence is insufficient to name the D gene. The CDR3 here reads CASSVAPGVYNEQFF. The DNA sequence follows: TGTGCCAGCAGCGTAGCCCCAGGAGTCTACAATGAGCAGTTCTTC.